This T cell receptor beta chain was recovered during a study of CD8 T cells in ankylosing spondylitis. Overall study results and limits: Researchers reportedly found disease-linked clones significantly enriched in matched ankylosing spondylitis synovial fluid.

This CDR3 spans 13 amino acids. Trimming shortened V by 9 bases and J by 3 bases, and 13 bases separated the two germline ends. Looked up from germline, CDR1 is ENHRY and CDR2 is SYGVKD. This clonotype was recorded many times. Its antigen remains unknown. Each CDR3 protein is one row after TCRdb ran MiXCR on the 5' RACE reads. The sample lists about 240,000 distinct CDR3 sequences; around a tenth were seen once. The source is a male donor with ankylosing spondylitis or in good health (not recorded which). What was sequenced was blood, either unsorted or a sorted T cell fraction (not recorded which). The chain carries TRBV10-3 and TRBJ2-3; the D gene could be TRBD1 or TRBD2 (6 bases each). The CDR3 protein is CAITRGLTDTQYF. CDR3 bases: TGTGCCATAACCAGGGGACTGACAGATACGCAGTATTTT.